Included here is one TCR beta chain sequence, with context. Antigen unknown. The sample is drawn from a study of monozygotic twins with inflammatory bowel disease. Study-level results: Clonotype overlap with others was lower in IBD patients than in healthy twins, a difference that was greatest with disease activity.

The CDR3 is 16 residues long. From germline, CDR1 is LNHDA and CDR2 SQIVND (reference sequence). Following a re-call of the 5' RACE reads, TCRdb has one entry per CDR3 protein and lacks DNA. The sample is made up of around 200,000 distinct CDR3 sequences, and the top ten hold less than 2% of it. The chain combines TRBV19 with TRBJ2-3; TCRdb's D call of TRBD2 is untestable without DNA. Sequencing was done on a sample of blood. The clonotype was recovered from a human donor with ulcerative colitis or Crohn's disease, or a healthy co-twin of an affected twin (not recorded which). CDR3 protein: CASSIDQSGWADTQYF.